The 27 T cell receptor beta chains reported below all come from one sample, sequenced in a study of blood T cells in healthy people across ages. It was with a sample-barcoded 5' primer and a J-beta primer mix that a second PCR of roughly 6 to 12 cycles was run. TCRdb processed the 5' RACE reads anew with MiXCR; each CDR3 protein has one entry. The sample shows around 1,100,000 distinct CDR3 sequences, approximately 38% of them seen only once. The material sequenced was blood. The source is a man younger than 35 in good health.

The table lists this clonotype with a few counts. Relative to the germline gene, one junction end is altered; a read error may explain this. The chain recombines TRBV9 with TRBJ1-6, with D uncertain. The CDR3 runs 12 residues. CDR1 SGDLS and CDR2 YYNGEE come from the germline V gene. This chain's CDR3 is CASSRFDSPPHF. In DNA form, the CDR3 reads TGTGCCAGCAGCCGGTTCGATTCACCCCCCCACTTT.

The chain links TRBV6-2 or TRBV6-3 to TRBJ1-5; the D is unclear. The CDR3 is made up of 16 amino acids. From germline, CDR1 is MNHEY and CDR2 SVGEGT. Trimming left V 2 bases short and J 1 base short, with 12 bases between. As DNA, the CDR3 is TGTGCCAGCAGTTACCGGGATCGAGGGAGCAATCAGCCCCAGCATTTT. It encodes CASSYRDRGSNQPQHF.

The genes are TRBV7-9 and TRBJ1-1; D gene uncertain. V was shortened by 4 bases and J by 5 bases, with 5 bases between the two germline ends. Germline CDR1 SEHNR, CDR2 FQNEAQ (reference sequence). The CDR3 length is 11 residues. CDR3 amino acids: CASSYPTEAFF. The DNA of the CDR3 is TGTGCCAGCAGCTACCCAACTGAAGCTTTCTTT.

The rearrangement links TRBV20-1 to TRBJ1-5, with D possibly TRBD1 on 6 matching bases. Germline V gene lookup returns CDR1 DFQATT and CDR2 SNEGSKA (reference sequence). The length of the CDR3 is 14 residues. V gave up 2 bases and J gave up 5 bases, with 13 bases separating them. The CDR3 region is CSARRRGAHQPQHF. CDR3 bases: TGCAGTGCTAGACGCAGGGGAGCTCATCAGCCCCAGCATTTT.

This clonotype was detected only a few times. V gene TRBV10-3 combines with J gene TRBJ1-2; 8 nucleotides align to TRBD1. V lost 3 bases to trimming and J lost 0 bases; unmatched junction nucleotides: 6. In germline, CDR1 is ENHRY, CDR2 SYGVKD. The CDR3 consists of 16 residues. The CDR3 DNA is TGTGCCATCAGTGAAGGGACAGGCTTAACTAACTATGGCTACACCTTC. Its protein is CAISEGTGLTNYGYTF.

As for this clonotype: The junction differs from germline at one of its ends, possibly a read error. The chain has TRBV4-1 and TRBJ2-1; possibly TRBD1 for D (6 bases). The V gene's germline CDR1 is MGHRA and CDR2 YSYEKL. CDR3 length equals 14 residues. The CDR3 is CASSQDPGVFQQVF. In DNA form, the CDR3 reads TGCGCCAGCAGCCAAGATCCAGGGGTCTTTCAGCAGGTCTTC.

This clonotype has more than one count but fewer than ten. The CDR3 protein is CASSFWGGPNTEAFF. Here the CDR3 DNA reads TGCGCCAGCAGCTTTTGGGGGGGCCCGAACACTGAAGCTTTCTTT. V usage is TRBV5-1 and J usage is TRBJ1-1; D possibly corresponds to TRBD1 (6 bases). Germline V gene lookup returns CDR1 SGHRS and CDR2 YFSETQ. Trimming shortened V by 2 bases and J by 1 base, and 12 bases separated the two germline ends. The CDR3 runs 15 residues.

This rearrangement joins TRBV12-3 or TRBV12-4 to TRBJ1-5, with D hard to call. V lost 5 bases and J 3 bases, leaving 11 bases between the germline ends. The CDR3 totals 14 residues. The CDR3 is CASSLSDLNQPQHF. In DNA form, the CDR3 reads TGTGCCAGCAGTCTGAGTGATCTCAATCAGCCCCAGCATTTT.

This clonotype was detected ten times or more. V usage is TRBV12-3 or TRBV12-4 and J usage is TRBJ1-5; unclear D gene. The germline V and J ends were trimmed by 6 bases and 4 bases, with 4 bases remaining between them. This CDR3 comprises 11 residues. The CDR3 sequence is CASSLNQPQHF. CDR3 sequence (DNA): TGTGCCAGCAGCTTGAATCAGCCCCAGCATTTT.

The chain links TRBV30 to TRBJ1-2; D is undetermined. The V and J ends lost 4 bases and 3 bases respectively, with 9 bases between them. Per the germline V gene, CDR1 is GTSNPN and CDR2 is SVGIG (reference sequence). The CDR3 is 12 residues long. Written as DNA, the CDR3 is TGTGCCTGGAAGGGCAGCGACTATGGCTACACCTTC. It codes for CAWKGSDYGYTF.

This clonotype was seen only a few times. The CDR3 spells CASSQGNGGYTF. CDR3 DNA: TGTGCCAGCAGCCAGGGAAATGGAGGCTACACCTTC. This sequence joins TRBV3-1 and TRBJ1-2; no clear D gene. There are 12 residues in the CDR3. In germline, CDR1 is LGHDT, CDR2 YNNKEL (reference sequence). V was clipped by 3 bases and J by 8 bases, with 10 bases between them. The entire variable domain, with the rest obtained from reference TRBV3-1 and TRBJ1-2, is as follows: DTAVSQTPKYLVTQMGNDKSIKCEQNLGHDTMYWYKQDSKKFLKIMFSYNNKELIINETVPNRFSPKSPDKAHLNLHINSLELGDSAVYFCASSQGNGGYTFGSGTRLTVV.

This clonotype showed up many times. CDR3 sequence: CASSALAGWADTQYF. The CDR3 coding sequence is TGTGCCAGCAGCGCACTAGCGGGGTGGGCAGATACGCAGTATTTT. The chain has TRBV11-2 and TRBJ2-3; 10 bases agree with TRBD2. The CDR3 is 15 residues long. The germline gives CDR1 SGHAT, CDR2 FQNNGV. Trimming removed 5 bases from V and 4 bases from J; junction bases left unmatched: 6.

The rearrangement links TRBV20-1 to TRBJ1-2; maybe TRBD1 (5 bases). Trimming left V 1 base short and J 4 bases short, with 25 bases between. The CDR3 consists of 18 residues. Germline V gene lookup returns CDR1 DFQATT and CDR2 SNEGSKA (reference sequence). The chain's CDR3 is CSARAWQDARVNLYGYTF. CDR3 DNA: TGCAGTGCTAGAGCTTGGCAGGATGCCAGGGTGAACCTCTATGGCTACACCTTC.

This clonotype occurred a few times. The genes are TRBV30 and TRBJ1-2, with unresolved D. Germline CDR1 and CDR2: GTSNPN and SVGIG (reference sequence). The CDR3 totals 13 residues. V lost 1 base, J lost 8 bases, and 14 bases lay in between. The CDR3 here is CAWSGEAGYGYTF. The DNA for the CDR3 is TGTGCCTGGAGTGGGGAGGCGGGCTACGGCTACACCTTC.

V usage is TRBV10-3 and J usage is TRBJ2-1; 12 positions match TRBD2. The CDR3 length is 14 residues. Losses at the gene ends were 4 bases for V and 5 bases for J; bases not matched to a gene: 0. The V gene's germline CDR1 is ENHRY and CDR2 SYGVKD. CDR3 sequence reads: CAISASGGDNEQFF. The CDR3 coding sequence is TGTGCCATCAGTGCTAGCGGGGGGGACAATGAGCAGTTCTTC.

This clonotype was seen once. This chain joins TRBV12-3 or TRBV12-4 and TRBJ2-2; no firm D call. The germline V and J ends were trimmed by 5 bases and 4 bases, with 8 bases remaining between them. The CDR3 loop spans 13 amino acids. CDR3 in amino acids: CASSVYSTGELFF. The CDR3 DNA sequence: TGTGCCAGCAGTGTCTATTCCACCGGGGAGCTGTTTTTT.

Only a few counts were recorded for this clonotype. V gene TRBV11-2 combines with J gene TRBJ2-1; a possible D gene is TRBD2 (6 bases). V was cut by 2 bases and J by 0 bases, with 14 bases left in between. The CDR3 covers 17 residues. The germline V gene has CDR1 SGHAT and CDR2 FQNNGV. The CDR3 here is CASSLLTSIRSYNEQFF. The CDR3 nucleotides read TGTGCCAGCAGCTTACTTACTAGCATCCGCTCCTACAATGAGCAGTTCTTC.

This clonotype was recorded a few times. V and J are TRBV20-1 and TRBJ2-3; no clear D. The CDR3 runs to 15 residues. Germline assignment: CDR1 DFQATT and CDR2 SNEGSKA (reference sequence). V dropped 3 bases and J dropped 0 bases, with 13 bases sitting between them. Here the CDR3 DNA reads TGCAGTGCTAGTTGGTTAGTCCGTAGCACAGATACGCAGTATTTT. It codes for CSASWLVRSTDTQYF.

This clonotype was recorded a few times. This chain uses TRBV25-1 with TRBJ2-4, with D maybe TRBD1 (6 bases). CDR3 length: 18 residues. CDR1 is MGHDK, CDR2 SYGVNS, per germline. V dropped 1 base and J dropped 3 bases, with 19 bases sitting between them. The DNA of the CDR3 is TGTGCCAGCAGTGAATCGACGCACACAGGGAGAGGCAAAAACATTCAGTACTTC. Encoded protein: CASSESTHTGRGKNIQYF.

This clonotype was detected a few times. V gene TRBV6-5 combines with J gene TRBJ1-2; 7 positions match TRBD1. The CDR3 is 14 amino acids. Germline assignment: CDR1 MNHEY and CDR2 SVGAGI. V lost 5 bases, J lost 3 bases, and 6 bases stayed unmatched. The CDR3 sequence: CASSEGQSHYGYTF. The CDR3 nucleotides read TGTGCCAGCAGTGAGGGACAGAGCCACTATGGCTACACCTTC.

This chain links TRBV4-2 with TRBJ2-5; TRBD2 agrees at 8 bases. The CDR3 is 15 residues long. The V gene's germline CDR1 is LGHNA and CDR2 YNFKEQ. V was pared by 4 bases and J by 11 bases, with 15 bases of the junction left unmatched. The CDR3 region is CASSPRAGGGDEQYF. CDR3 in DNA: TGTGCCAGCAGCCCACGCGCGGGGGGCGGGGATGAGCAGTACTTC.

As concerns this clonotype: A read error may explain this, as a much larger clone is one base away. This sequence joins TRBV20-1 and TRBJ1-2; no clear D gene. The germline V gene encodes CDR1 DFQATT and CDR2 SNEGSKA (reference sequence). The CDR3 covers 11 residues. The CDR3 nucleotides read TGCGGTGCTAGAGATAACTATGGCTACACCTTC. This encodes CGARDNYGYTF.

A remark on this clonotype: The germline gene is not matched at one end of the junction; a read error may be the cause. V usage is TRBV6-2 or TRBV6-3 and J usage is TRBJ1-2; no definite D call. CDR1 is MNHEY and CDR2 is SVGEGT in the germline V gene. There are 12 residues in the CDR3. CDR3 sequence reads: CTSSYPSRGYTF. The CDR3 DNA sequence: TGTACCAGCAGTTACCCGAGTCGGGGCTACACCTTC.

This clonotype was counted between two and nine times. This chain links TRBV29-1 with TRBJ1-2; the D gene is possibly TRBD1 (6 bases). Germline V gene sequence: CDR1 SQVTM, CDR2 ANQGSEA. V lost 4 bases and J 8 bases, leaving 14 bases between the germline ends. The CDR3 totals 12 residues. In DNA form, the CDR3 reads TGCAGCGTTGTGGGCGGGGGCGCCGGCTACACCTTC. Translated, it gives CSVVGGGAGYTF.

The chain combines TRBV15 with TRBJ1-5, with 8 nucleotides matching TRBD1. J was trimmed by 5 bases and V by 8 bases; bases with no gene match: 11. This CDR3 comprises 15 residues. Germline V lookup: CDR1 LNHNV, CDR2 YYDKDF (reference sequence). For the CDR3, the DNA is TGTGCCACCTCCACAGGACAGGGTCATGATCAGCCCCAGCATTTT. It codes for CATSTGQGHDQPQHF.

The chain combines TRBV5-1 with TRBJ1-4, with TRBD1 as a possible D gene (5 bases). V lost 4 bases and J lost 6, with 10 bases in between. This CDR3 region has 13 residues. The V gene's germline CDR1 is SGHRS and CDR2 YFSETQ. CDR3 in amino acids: CASSGRVDEKLFF. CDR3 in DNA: TGCGCCAGCAGCGGCAGGGTGGATGAAAAACTGTTTTTT.

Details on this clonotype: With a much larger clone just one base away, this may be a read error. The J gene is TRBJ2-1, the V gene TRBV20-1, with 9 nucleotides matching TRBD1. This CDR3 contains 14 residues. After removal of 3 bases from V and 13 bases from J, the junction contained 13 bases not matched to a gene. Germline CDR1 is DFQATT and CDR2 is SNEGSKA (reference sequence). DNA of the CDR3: TGCAGTGCTAGTGAAGGGACAGGGACGAAGACCCAGTTCTTC. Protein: CSASEGTGTKTQFF.